The rows below give T cell receptor beta chains drawn from one sample of a study of T cells in Graves' hyperthyroidism and ophthalmopathy. TCRdb itself ran the multiplex PCR reads through MiXCR, one entry per CDR3 protein. The sample holds 550,000 to 800,000 distinct CDR3 sequences, around 15% seen once. The sequencing sample was made of blood. The receptors shown here come from a man between 18 and 29 years old with Graves' hyperthyroidism. Each CDR3 is given with its conserved first and last residue. The order of the fields is D gene, CDR3 length, J gene, V gene, clone size, CDR3 DNA, CDR3 protein. The D gene is left open where the match is weak. Some rows have no size entry. The others give once, few or many, or a class for an expanded clone.

d_gene: .; len: 12; j_gene: TRBJ1-1; v_gene: TRBV12-3/TRBV12-4; abundance: many; CDR3nt: TGTGCCAGCAGTTTCGAGAACACTGAAGCTTTCTTT; CDR3aa: CASSFENTEAFF
d_gene: .; len: 15; j_gene: TRBJ2-1; v_gene: TRBV11-2; abundance: many; CDR3nt: TGTGCCAGCAGCACCCTAACTGCCCCCTACAATGAGCAGTTCTTC; CDR3aa: CASSTLTAPYNEQFF
d_gene: .; len: 16; j_gene: TRBJ1-1; v_gene: TRBV5-1; abundance: many; CDR3nt: TGCGCCAGCAGCGCCGGATGGCCCCCTAGGAACACTGAAGCTTTCTTT; CDR3aa: CASSAGWPPRNTEAFF
d_gene: .; len: 13; j_gene: TRBJ1-1; v_gene: TRBV12-3/TRBV12-4; abundance: many; CDR3nt: TGTGCCAGCAGTTTGGAGCGGGCCACTGAAGCTTTCTTT; CDR3aa: CASSLERATEAFF
d_gene: .; len: 12; j_gene: TRBJ2-2; v_gene: TRBV5-1; abundance: .; CDR3nt: TGCGCCAGCAGTATAGACACCGGGGAGCTGTTTTTT; CDR3aa: CASSIDTGELFF
d_gene: .; len: 15; j_gene: TRBJ2-3; v_gene: TRBV24-1; abundance: many; CDR3nt: TGTGCCACCAGTGATTATGCAGGGATCACAGATACGCAGTATTTT; CDR3aa: CATSDYAGITDTQYF
d_gene: TRBD1; len: 14; j_gene: TRBJ1-5; v_gene: TRBV5-6; abundance: few; CDR3nt: TGTGCCAGCAGCTCACAGGGGGCATCTCAGCCCCAGCATTTT; CDR3aa: CASSSQGASQPQHF
d_gene: TRBD2; len: 14; j_gene: TRBJ2-7; v_gene: TRBV28; abundance: many; CDR3nt: TGTGCCAGCAGCACTAGCGGTGGAGGCTACGAGCAGTACTTC; CDR3aa: CASSTSGGGYEQYF
d_gene: TRBD1; len: 11; j_gene: TRBJ2-5; v_gene: TRBV12-3/TRBV12-4; abundance: few; CDR3nt: TGTGCCAGCAGGGCGAACAGGGGTCAGTACTTC; CDR3aa: CASRANRGQYF
d_gene: TRBD1; len: 16; j_gene: TRBJ2-7; v_gene: TRBV5-6; abundance: .; CDR3nt: TGTGCCAGCAGCTTCCCTCCGGGACAGGGGGCCTACGAGCAGTACTTC; CDR3aa: CASSFPPGQGAYEQYF
d_gene: .; len: 14; j_gene: TRBJ2-1; v_gene: TRBV12-3/TRBV12-4; abundance: many; CDR3nt: TGTGCCAGCAGTTTAAGGGGAAATTACAATGAGCAGTTCTTC; CDR3aa: CASSLRGNYNEQFF
d_gene: .; len: 15; j_gene: TRBJ1-5; v_gene: TRBV4-1; abundance: .; CDR3nt: TGCGCCAGCAGCCAACAAGACAATAGCAATCAGCCCCAGCATTTT; CDR3aa: CASSQQDNSNQPQHF
d_gene: .; len: 15; j_gene: TRBJ2-1; v_gene: TRBV30; abundance: many; CDR3nt: TGTGCCTGGAGCGCGGGACTTCCGACCTACAATGAGCAGTTCTTC; CDR3aa: CAWSAGLPTYNEQFF
d_gene: .; len: 13; j_gene: TRBJ1-2; v_gene: TRBV20-1; abundance: many; CDR3nt: TGCAGTGCTAGAGATATGGGGGCGCATGGCTACACCTTC; CDR3aa: CSARDMGAHGYTF
d_gene: .; len: 14; j_gene: TRBJ1-4; v_gene: TRBV15; abundance: .; CDR3nt: TGTGCCACGAGCAACGGGGAAGGGGATGAAAAACTGTTTTTT; CDR3aa: CATSNGEGDEKLFF
d_gene: TRBD1; len: 15; j_gene: TRBJ2-1; v_gene: TRBV6-1; abundance: many; CDR3nt: TGTGCCAGCAGTTCTACAGGGGGTGCCTACAATGAGCAGTTCTTC; CDR3aa: CASSSTGGAYNEQFF
d_gene: .; len: 14; j_gene: TRBJ1-3; v_gene: TRBV28; abundance: .; CDR3nt: TGTGCCAGCACCCCACCTATTTCTGGAAACACCATATATTTT; CDR3aa: CASTPPISGNTIYF
d_gene: .; len: 15; j_gene: TRBJ2-1; v_gene: TRBV20-1; abundance: many; CDR3nt: TGCAGTGCTAGGGGGTCTAGCCGCTCCTACAATGAGCAGTTCTTC; CDR3aa: CSARGSSRSYNEQFF
d_gene: TRBD2; len: 14; j_gene: TRBJ2-7; v_gene: TRBV14; abundance: few; CDR3nt: TGTGCCAGCGGGGTAGCGGGAGGAGCGTACGAGCAGTACTTC; CDR3aa: CASGVAGGAYEQYF
d_gene: TRBD1; len: 15; j_gene: TRBJ2-3; v_gene: TRBV2; abundance: many; CDR3nt: TGTGCCAGCAGAGGGGACAGGGTGCTGACAGATACGCAGTATTTT; CDR3aa: CASRGDRVLTDTQYF
d_gene: .; len: 13; j_gene: TRBJ2-7; v_gene: TRBV7-3; abundance: many; CDR3nt: TGTGCCAGCAGCTTGGGTGAAGCCTACGAGCAGTACTTC; CDR3aa: CASSLGEAYEQYF
d_gene: .; len: 13; j_gene: TRBJ1-2; v_gene: TRBV27; abundance: many; CDR3nt: TGTGCCAGCAGTTTAGGAGGGAAAGGCGGCTACACCTTC; CDR3aa: CASSLGGKGGYTF
d_gene: TRBD2; len: 16; j_gene: TRBJ2-3; v_gene: TRBV7-8; abundance: many; CDR3nt: TGTGCCAGCAGAACTATAGCGGGAGGGCCCACAGATACGCAGTATTTT; CDR3aa: CASRTIAGGPTDTQYF
d_gene: .; len: 11; j_gene: TRBJ1-1; v_gene: TRBV27; abundance: .; CDR3nt: TGTGCCAGCCAGGCAGGCACTGAAGCTTTCTTT; CDR3aa: CASQAGTEAFF
d_gene: TRBD2; len: 15; j_gene: TRBJ2-7; v_gene: TRBV29-1; abundance: many; CDR3nt: TGCAGCGTGCAAGGACTAGCCGTCGGCTCCTACGAGCAGTACTTC; CDR3aa: CSVQGLAVGSYEQYF
d_gene: TRBD1; len: 14; j_gene: TRBJ2-7; v_gene: TRBV11-1; abundance: few; CDR3nt: TGTGCCAGCAGCCGGGGCTTAGGGGGCCGCGAGCAGTACTTC; CDR3aa: CASSRGLGGREQYF
d_gene: TRBD2; len: 15; j_gene: TRBJ2-6; v_gene: TRBV7-2; abundance: .; CDR3nt: TGTGCCAGCAGCTTAGCCGGGGGGGGGGCCAACGTCCTGACTTTC; CDR3aa: CASSLAGGGANVLTF
d_gene: TRBD1; len: 15; j_gene: TRBJ2-1; v_gene: TRBV10-1; abundance: few; CDR3nt: TGCGCCAGCGGTGAGGCGGGACAGGGCTTGCATGAGCAGTTCTTC; CDR3aa: CASGEAGQGLHEQFF
d_gene: TRBD1; len: 14; j_gene: TRBJ2-7; v_gene: TRBV28; abundance: many; CDR3nt: TGTGCCAGCAGTTTAAGGGACAGTTTCCACGAGCAGTACTTC; CDR3aa: CASSLRDSFHEQYF
d_gene: TRBD1; len: 15; j_gene: TRBJ1-5; v_gene: TRBV15; abundance: many; CDR3nt: TGTGCCACCGCCGGACAGGACTATAGCAATCAGCCCCAGCATTTT; CDR3aa: CATAGQDYSNQPQHF
d_gene: TRBD1; len: 15; j_gene: TRBJ1-1; v_gene: TRBV5-1; abundance: many; CDR3nt: TGCGCCAGCAGCAAATTAACAGGGGGAGGCACTGAAGCTTTCTTT; CDR3aa: CASSKLTGGGTEAFF
d_gene: .; len: 13; j_gene: TRBJ1-1; v_gene: TRBV29-1; abundance: .; CDR3nt: TGCAGCGGGACCCGACAGTTGAACACTGAAGCTTTCTTT; CDR3aa: CSGTRQLNTEAFF
d_gene: .; len: 17; j_gene: TRBJ1-3; v_gene: TRBV3-1; abundance: few; CDR3nt: TGTGCCAGCAGCCAAGATCCCCAGGGGAGTCCTGGAAACACCATATATTTT; CDR3aa: CASSQDPQGSPGNTIYF
d_gene: .; len: 15; j_gene: TRBJ1-2; v_gene: TRBV13; abundance: many; CDR3nt: TGTGCCAGCAGTTTGGGCCGGGGGGGTAGCTATGGCTACACCTTC; CDR3aa: CASSLGRGGSYGYTF
d_gene: TRBD2; len: 15; j_gene: TRBJ2-3; v_gene: TRBV2; abundance: .; CDR3nt: TGTGCCAGCGGTGAGCGGGAGGGTAGCACAGATACGCAGTATTTT; CDR3aa: CASGEREGSTDTQYF
d_gene: TRBD1; len: 16; j_gene: TRBJ2-1; v_gene: TRBV5-1; abundance: few; CDR3nt: TGCGCCAGCAGCTGGGGACAGGGGAGCTCCTACAATGAGCAGTTCTTC; CDR3aa: CASSWGQGSSYNEQFF
d_gene: TRBD2; len: 15; j_gene: TRBJ2-1; v_gene: TRBV6-4; abundance: .; CDR3nt: TGTGCCAGCAGTGTCGGGACTAGCGGGAGCAATGAGCAGTTCTTC; CDR3aa: CASSVGTSGSNEQFF
d_gene: TRBD1; len: 15; j_gene: TRBJ1-5; v_gene: TRBV18; abundance: .; CDR3nt: TGTGCCAGCTCTCCCGGACAGGGGAACAATCAGCCCCAGCATTTT; CDR3aa: CASSPGQGNNQPQHF
d_gene: TRBD1; len: 16; j_gene: TRBJ1-4; v_gene: TRBV2; abundance: few; CDR3nt: TGTGCCAGCAGTGAGGGCAGGGGGCGGATTAATGAAAAACTGTTTTTT; CDR3aa: CASSEGRGRINEKLFF
d_gene: TRBD1; len: 15; j_gene: TRBJ2-1; v_gene: TRBV7-2; abundance: many; CDR3nt: TGTGCCAGCAGCAGACAGGGGGGCCAATACAATGAGCAGTTCTTC; CDR3aa: CASSRQGGQYNEQFF
d_gene: .; len: 16; j_gene: TRBJ2-5; v_gene: TRBV5-1; abundance: .; CDR3nt: TGCGCCAGCAGACCCCTTGGGGTAACGGGCCAAGAGACCCAGTACTTC; CDR3aa: CASRPLGVTGQETQYF
d_gene: TRBD2; len: 18; j_gene: TRBJ2-4; v_gene: TRBV7-2; abundance: few; CDR3nt: TGTGCCAGCAGCTTAGAAGCGGGAGTTACGGTAGCCAAAAACATTCAGTACTTC; CDR3aa: CASSLEAGVTVAKNIQYF
d_gene: .; len: 15; j_gene: TRBJ1-3; v_gene: TRBV19; abundance: .; CDR3nt: TGTGCCAGTAGTATGCGGGTGCCCTCTGGAAACACCATATATTTT; CDR3aa: CASSMRVPSGNTIYF
d_gene: .; len: 14; j_gene: TRBJ1-1; v_gene: TRBV6-1; abundance: many; CDR3nt: TGTGCCAGCAGTGTAGACAGAATGAACACTGAAGCTTTCTTT; CDR3aa: CASSVDRMNTEAFF
d_gene: .; len: 14; j_gene: TRBJ2-3; v_gene: TRBV7-2; abundance: many; CDR3nt: TGTGCCAGCAGCTTAGTAAAGGGCACAGATACGCAGTATTTT; CDR3aa: CASSLVKGTDTQYF
d_gene: .; len: 12; j_gene: TRBJ1-2; v_gene: TRBV28; abundance: .; CDR3nt: TGTGCCAGCAGGACGCGGGGAGATGGCTACACCTTC; CDR3aa: CASRTRGDGYTF
d_gene: .; len: 14; j_gene: TRBJ1-5; v_gene: TRBV5-5; abundance: .; CDR3nt: TGTGCCAGCAGCCGGGGGTCACCCGATCAGCCCCAGCATTTT; CDR3aa: CASSRGSPDQPQHF
d_gene: TRBD2; len: 19; j_gene: TRBJ2-2; v_gene: TRBV16; abundance: few; CDR3nt: TGTGCCAGCAGCCAAGGGGGACTAGCGGGAGCTCTGAACACCGGGGAGCTGTTTTTT; CDR3aa: CASSQGGLAGALNTGELFF
d_gene: .; len: 13; j_gene: TRBJ2-2; v_gene: TRBV20-1; abundance: few; CDR3nt: TGCAGTGCTGAAGGGGGGGTCGCCGGGGAGCTGTTTTTT; CDR3aa: CSAEGGVAGELFF
d_gene: .; len: 14; j_gene: TRBJ1-2; v_gene: TRBV18; abundance: many; CDR3nt: TGTGCCAGCTCACCACAGGAGTCGCGCGGGGGCTACACCTTC; CDR3aa: CASSPQESRGGYTF
d_gene: TRBD1; len: 17; j_gene: TRBJ2-1; v_gene: TRBV29-1; abundance: few; CDR3nt: TGCAGCGCCGTCATATTAGGACAGGGGGTCGTATACAATGAGCAGTTCTTC; CDR3aa: CSAVILGQGVVYNEQFF